The clone carrying this T cell receptor beta chain was recorded at least ten times. As yet, its antigen is unknown. CDR1 and CDR2 (germline): ENHRY, SYGVKD. This CDR3 spans 14 amino acids. V was shortened by 8 bases and J by 3 bases, with 16 bases between the two germline ends. This sample is drawn from a study of CD8 T cells in ankylosing spondylitis. A quantitative 5'-RACE method, one with molecular barcodes, was used to make TCR beta libraries. TCRdb fed the 5' RACE reads into MiXCR, producing one record per CDR3 protein. Of more than 150,000 distinct CDR3 sequences listed, 11% are singletons. Points from the study as a whole: According to the report, clones linked to the disease were significantly enriched in matched synovial fluid samples taken from ankylosing spondylitis patients. Disease-linked clones displayed a CD8+ phenotype and appeared relatively rarely in peripheral blood. Earlier studies detected some motif variants in reactive arthritis synovial fluid and blood.

The sequencing sample was made of blood, either unsorted or a sorted T cell fraction (not recorded which). This receptor was obtained from a male donor with ankylosing spondylitis or in good health (not recorded which). The rearrangement links TRBV10-3 to TRBJ2-5, with a possible D match to TRBD2 (6 bases). CDR3 DNA sequence: TGTGCCATCGCATCTGGGGGGACGAAAGAGACCCAGTACTTC. Protein: CAIASGGTKETQYF.